This T cell receptor beta chain was obtained from a study of blood T cell repertoires in COVID-19. Whole-study context: The United States, Italy and Spain were the sources of the acute and convalescent COVID-19 samples. T cells, B-cell-depleted T cells, or PBMCs provided the cDNA or gDNA that served as material.

In the study's own analysis: Scientists estimated how many nucleated cells there were by amplifying reference gene primers. The protocol was immunoSEQ multiplex PCR, while the TCRdb copy is restricted to in-frame clones and leaves out a portion. V and J calls and clone size follow that table, whereas D and trimming were derived from the DNA. The sample contains over 150,000 clones, over 60% of which appear only once. The CDR3 is made up of 16 amino acids. V shed 4 bases and J shed 2 bases, with 15 bases lying between them. Germline CDR1 reads MDHEN; CDR2 reads SYDVKM. J is TRBJ2-1 and V is TRBV28, with D possibly TRBD1 on 6 matching bases. Sequencing was carried out using peripheral blood. The clonotype originates from an older man with acute or convalescent COVID-19. The CDR3 protein is CASSSQGHFPYNEQFF. CDR3 nucleotide sequence: TGTGCCAGCAGTTCCCAGGGACATTTCCCCTACAATGAGCAGTTCTTC.